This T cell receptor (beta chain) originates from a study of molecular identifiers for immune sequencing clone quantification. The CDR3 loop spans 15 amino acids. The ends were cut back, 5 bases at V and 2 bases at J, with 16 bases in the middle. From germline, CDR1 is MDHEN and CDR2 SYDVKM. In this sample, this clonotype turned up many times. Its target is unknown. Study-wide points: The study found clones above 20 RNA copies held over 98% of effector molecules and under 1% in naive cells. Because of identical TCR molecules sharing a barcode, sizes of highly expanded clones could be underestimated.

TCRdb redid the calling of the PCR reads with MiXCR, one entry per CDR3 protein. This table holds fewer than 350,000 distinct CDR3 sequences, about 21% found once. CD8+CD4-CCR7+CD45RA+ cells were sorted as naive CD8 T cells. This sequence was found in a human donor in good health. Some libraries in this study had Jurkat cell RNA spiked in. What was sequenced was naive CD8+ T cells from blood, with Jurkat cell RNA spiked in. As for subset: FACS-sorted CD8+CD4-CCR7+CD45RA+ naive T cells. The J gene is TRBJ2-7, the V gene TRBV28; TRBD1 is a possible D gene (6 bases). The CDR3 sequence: CASSTPLTGPYEQYF. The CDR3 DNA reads TGTGCCAGCAGTACCCCTTTGACAGGTCCCTACGAGCAGTACTTC.